The 5 T cell receptor beta chains reported below all come from one sample, sequenced in a study of blood T cells in healthy people across ages. Primers used in a second PCR of about 7 to 12 cycles were a sample-barcoded 5' primer and a J-beta primer mix. TCRdb ran MiXCR on the 5' RACE reads and lists one entry per CDR3 protein. Among about 620,000 distinct CDR3 sequences listed, 45% to 60% were seen once. Sequencing input: blood. These receptors were obtained from an elderly woman in good health.

This clonotype was seen a few times. This rearrangement joins TRBV7-2 to TRBJ2-3; 10 bases align to TRBD1. The germline gives CDR1 SGHTA, CDR2 FQGNSA. V dropped 1 base and J dropped 7; count of bases not matched to a gene: 8. This CDR3 spans 16 amino acids. CDR3 loop: CASSLEWTGGTYTQYF. CDR3 nucleotides: TGTGCCAGCAGCTTAGAGTGGACAGGGGGTACATATACGCAGTATTTT.

As for this clonotype: Being one base from a much bigger clone, this may be a read error. The chain has TRBV11-2 and TRBJ2-7; possible D gene TRBD1, 6 bases. Germline V gene sequence: CDR1 SGHAT, CDR2 FQNNGV. V was trimmed by 1 base and J by 6 bases, leaving 10 bases between them. CDR3 length: 13 residues. As DNA, the CDR3 is TGTGCCAGCAGCTTAGGAGGGGGAAGCGAGCAGTACTTC. It codes for CASSLGGGSEQYF.

This clonotype appeared a few times. Here the CDR3 DNA reads TGTGCCAGCAGTTTGGGGTTTCGGGAAAGCAATCAGCCCCAGCATTTT. Translation gives CASSLGFRESNQPQHF. This chain connects TRBV12-3 or TRBV12-4 to TRBJ1-5, with D unclear. V dropped 3 bases and J dropped 1 base, with 13 bases sitting between them. The CDR3 extends over 16 amino acids.

As regards this clonotype: Given a much more abundant clone one base away, this may be a read error. The V call is TRBV20-1, the J call TRBJ1-6, with TRBD1 as a possible D gene (5 bases). V lost 5 bases to trimming and J lost 7 bases, with 21 bases between them. This CDR3 contains 16 residues. CDR1 and CDR2 from the germline V gene are DFQATT and SNEGSKA (reference sequence). The CDR3 protein is CSAGRRASGWNSPLHF. CDR3 sequence (DNA): TGCAGTGCTGGTAGACGGGCATCAGGGTGGAATTCACCCCTCCACTTT.

V is TRBV20-1 and J is TRBJ1-1, with D unclear. The CDR3 is made up of 12 amino acids. Germline V gene lookup returns CDR1 DFQATT and CDR2 SNEGSKA (reference sequence). Between the trimmed V and J ends, which lost 2 bases and 3 bases, there was a span of 7 bases. CDR3 region: CSARRWDTEAFF. The CDR3 region has the DNA TGCAGTGCTAGACGGTGGGACACTGAAGCTTTCTTT.